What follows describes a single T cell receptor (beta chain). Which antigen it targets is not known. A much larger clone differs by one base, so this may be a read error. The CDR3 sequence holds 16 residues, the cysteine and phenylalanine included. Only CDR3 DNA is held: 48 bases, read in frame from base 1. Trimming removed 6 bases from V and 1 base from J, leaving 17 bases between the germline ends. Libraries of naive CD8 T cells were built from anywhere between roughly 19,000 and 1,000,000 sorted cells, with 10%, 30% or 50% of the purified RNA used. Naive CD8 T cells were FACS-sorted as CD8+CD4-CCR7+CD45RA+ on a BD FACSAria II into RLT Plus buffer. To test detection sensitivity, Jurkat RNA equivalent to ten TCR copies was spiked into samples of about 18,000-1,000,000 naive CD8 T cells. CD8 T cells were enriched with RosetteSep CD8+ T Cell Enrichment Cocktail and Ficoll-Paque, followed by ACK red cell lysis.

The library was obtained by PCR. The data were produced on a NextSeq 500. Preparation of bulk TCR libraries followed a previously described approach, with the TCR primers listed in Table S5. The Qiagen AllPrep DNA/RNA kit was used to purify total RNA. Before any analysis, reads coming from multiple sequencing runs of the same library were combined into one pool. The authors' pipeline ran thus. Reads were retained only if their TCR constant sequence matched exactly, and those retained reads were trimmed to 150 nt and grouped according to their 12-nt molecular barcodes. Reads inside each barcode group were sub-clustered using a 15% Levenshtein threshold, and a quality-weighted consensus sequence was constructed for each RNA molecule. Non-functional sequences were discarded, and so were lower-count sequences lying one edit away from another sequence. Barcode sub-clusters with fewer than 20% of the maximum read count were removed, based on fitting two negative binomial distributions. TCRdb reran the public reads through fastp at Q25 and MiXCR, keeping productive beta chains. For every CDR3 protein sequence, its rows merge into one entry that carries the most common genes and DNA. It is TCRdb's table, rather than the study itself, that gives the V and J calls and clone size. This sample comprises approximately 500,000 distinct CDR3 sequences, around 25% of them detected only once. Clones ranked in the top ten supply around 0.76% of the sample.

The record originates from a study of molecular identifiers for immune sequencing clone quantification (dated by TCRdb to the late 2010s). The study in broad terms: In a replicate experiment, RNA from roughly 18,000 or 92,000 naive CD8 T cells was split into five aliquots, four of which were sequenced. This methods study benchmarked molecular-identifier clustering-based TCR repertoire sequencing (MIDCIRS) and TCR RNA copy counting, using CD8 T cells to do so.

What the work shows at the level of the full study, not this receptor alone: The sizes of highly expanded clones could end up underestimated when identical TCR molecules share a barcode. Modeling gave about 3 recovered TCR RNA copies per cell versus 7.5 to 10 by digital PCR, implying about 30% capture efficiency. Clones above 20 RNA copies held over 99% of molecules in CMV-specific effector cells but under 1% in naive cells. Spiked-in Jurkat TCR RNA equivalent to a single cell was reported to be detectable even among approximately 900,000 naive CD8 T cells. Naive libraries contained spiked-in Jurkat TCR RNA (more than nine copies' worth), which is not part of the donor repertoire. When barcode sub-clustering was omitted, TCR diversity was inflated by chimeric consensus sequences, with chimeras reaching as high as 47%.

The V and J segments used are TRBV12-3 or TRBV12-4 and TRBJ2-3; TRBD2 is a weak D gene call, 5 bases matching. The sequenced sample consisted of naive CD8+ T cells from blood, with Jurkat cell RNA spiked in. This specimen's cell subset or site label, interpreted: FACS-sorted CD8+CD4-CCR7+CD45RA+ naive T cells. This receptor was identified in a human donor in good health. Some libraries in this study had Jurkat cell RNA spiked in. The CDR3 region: CASRPDAGWGTDTQYF. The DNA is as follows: TGTGCCAGCAGACCAGACGCGGGTTGGGGCACAGATACGCAGTATTTT.